The sequence of this T cell receptor beta chain was determined in a study of cytotoxic CD8 clonotypes in ibrutinib-treated CLL. On the study more broadly: Response sampling came at median roughly 11 months of treatment, ranging about 6 to 40 months.

Comment on this clone: The target antigen is unknown.

Findings and caveats of the study: The clonality rise at ibrutinib response reflected private clonotype expansion. Relative to age-matched healthy donors, clonality at baseline was higher, and it tracked circulating CD8+ T-cell counts. The times at which samples were taken varied between sustained-remission and progressing patients.

The method was immunoSEQ multiplex PCR; TCRdb's version includes in-frame clones alone and lacks a portion of them. The sample carries 45,000 to 60,000 clones, 56% recorded once. CDR3 length equals 15 residues. CDR1 and CDR2 from the germline V gene are ENHRY and SYGVKD. Trimming cost V 5 bases and J 6 bases, with 17 bases left between them. This material consisted of PBMCs, taken after 24 months of ibrutinib treatment. V is TRBV10-3 and J is TRBJ2-1; no firm D call. This receptor was identified in a human donor with chronic lymphocytic leukemia. Written as DNA, the CDR3 is TGTGCCATCAGTAAGGCCGTCGATGCCGGCAATGAGCAGTTCTTC. This gives the protein CAISKAVDAGNEQFF.